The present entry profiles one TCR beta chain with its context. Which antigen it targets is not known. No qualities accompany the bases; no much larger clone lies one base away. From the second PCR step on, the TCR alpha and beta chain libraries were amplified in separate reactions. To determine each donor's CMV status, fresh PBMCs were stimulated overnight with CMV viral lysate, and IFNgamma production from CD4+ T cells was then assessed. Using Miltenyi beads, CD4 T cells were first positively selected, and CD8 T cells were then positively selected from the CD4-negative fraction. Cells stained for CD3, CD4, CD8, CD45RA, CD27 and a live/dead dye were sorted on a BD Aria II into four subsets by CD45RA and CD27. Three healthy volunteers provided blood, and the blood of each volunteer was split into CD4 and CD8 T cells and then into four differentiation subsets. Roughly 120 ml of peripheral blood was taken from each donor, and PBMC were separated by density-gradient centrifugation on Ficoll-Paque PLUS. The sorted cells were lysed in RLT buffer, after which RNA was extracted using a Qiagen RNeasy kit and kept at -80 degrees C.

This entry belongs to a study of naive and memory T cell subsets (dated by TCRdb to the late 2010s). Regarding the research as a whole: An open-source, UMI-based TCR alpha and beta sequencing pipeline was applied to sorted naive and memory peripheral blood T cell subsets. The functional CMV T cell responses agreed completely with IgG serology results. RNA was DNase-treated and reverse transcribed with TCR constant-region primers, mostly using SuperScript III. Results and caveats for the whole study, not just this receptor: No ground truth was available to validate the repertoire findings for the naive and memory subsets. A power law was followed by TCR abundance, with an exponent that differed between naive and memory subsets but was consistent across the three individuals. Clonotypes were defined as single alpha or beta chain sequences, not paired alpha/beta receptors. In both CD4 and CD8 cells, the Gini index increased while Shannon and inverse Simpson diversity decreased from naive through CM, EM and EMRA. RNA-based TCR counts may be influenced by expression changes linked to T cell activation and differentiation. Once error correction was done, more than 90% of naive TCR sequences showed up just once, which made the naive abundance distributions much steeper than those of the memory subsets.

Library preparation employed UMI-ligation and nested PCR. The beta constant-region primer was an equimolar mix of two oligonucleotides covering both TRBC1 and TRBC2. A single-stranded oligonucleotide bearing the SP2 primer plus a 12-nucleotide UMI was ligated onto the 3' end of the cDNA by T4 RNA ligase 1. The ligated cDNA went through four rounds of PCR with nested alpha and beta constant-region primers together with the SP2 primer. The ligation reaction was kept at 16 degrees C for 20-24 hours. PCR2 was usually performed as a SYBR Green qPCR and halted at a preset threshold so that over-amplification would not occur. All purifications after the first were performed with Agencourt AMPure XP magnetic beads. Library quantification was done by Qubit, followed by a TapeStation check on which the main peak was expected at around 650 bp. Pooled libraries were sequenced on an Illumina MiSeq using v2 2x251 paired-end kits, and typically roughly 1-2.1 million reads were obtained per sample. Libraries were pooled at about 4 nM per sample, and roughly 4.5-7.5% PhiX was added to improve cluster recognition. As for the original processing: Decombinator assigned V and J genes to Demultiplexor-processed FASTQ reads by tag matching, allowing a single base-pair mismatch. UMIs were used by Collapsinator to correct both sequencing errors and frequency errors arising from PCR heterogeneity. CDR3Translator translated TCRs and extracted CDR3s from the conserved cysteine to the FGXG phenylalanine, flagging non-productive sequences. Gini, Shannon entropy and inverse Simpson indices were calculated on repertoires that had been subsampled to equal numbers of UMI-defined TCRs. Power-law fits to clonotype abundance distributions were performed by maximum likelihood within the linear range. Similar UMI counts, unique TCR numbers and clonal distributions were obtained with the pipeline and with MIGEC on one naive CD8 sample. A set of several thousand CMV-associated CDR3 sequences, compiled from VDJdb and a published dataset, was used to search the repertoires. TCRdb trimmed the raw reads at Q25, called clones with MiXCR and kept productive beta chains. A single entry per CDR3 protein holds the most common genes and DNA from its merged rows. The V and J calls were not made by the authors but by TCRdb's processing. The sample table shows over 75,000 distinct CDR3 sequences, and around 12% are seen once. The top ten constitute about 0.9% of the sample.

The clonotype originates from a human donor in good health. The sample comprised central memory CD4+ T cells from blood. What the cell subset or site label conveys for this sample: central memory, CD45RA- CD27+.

The DNA sequence follows: TGTGCCAGCAGCCGCCCGGGGGCAGATGGGGAAAAACTGTTTTTT. Translated, it gives CASSRPGADGEKLFF. Recombination connected TRBV3-1 to TRBJ1-4; the D gene is perhaps TRBD1, from 6 matching bases. V is shortened by 4 bases, J by 8 bases, and the region joining them spans 17 bases. The CDR3 numbers 15 residues from cysteine through phenylalanine. The retained sequence is limited to the CDR3, 45 bases, with the frame set at the first base. CDR1 is given as LGHDT and CDR2 as YNNKEL, both from the germline V gene (reference sequence).